This T cell receptor beta chain was captured in a study of blood T cell repertoires in COVID-19. Across the whole study: Spain, Italy and the United States supplied samples that represented acute and convalescent COVID-19. The cDNA or gDNA used as material had been derived from T cells, B-cell-depleted T cells, or PBMCs.

How the authors handled the data: How many nucleated cells were present was estimated from reference gene primer amplification. Data came from immunoSEQ multiplex PCR; TCRdb stores just in-frame clones and leaves some out. V and J calls and clone size follow that table, whereas D and trimming were derived from the DNA. The data hold about 300,000 clones, with more than 70% observed a single time. Germline CDR1 MGHRA, CDR2 YSYEKL. Trimming removed 1 base from V and 4 bases from J, with 10 bases in between. The CDR3 sequence is 14 residues long. The sequence derives from a young man who had recovered from COVID-19. This chain uses TRBV4-1 with TRBJ1-2; D is uncertain. Sequencing input: peripheral blood. The CDR3 reads CASSQVVTPYGYTF. DNA of the CDR3: TGCGCCAGCAGCCAAGTTGTAACACCCTATGGCTACACCTTC.